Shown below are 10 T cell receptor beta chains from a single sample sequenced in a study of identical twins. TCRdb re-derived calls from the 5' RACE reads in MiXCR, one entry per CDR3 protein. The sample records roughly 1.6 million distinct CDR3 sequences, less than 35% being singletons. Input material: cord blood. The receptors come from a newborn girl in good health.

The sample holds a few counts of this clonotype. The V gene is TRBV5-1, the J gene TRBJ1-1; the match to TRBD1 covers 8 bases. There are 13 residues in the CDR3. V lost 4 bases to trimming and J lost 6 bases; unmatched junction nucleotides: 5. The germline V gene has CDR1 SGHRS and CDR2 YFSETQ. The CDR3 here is CASSIDRGPEAFF. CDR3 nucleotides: TGCGCCAGCAGCATCGACAGGGGCCCTGAAGCTTTCTTT.

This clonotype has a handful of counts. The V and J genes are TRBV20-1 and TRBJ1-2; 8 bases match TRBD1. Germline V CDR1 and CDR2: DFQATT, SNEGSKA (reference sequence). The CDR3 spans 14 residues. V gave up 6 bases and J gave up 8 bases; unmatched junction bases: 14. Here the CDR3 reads CSARGQGAPQGYTF. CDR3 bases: TGCAGTGCCCGCGGACAGGGAGCCCCCCAGGGCTACACCTTC.

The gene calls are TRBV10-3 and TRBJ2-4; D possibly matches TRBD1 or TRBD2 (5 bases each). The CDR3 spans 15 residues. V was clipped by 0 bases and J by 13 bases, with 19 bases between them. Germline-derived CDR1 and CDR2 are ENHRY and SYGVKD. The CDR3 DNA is TGTGCCATCAGTGAGTCGGGGACCCCTTACAATGAGCAGTACTTC. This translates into CAISESGTPYNEQYF.

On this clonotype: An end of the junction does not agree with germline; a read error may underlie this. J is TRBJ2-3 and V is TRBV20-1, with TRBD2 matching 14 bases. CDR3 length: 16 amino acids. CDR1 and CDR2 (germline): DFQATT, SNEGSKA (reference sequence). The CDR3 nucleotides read TGCAGTGCTAGGGGACTAGCGGGAGCGAGCACGGATACGCAGTATTTT. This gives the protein CSARGLAGASTDTQYF.

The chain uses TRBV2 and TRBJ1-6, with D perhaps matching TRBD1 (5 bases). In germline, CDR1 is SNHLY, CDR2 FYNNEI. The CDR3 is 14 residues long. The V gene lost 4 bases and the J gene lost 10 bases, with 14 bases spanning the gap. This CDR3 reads CASSVRGKISPLHF. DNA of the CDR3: TGTGCCAGCAGTGTGCGGGGGAAGATCTCACCCCTCCACTTT.

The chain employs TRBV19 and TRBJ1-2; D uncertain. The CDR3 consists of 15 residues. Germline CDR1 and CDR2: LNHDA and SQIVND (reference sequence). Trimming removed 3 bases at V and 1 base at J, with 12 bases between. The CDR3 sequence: CASSIRGELNYGYTF. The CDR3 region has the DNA TGTGCCAGTAGTATCCGCGGGGAACTTAACTATGGCTACACCTTC.

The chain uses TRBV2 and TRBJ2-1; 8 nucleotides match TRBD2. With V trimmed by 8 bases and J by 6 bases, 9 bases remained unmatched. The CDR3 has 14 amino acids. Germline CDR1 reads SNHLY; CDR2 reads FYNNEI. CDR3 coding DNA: TGTGCCAGCTCCCCGGGACTAGGGCGCAATGAGCAGTTCTTC. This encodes CASSPGLGRNEQFF.

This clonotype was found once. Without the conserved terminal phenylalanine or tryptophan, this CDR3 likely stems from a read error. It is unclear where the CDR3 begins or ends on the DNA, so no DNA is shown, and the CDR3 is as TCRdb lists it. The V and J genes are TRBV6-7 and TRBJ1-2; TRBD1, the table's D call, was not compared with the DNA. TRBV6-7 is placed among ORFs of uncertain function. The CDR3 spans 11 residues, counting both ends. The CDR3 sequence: CASSYPGQGVS.

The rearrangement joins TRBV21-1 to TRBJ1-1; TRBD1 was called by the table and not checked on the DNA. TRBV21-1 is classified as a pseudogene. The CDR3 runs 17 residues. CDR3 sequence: CASSKGRWGGMNTEAFF. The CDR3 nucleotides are TGTGCCAGCAGCAAGGGAAGGTGGGGGGGCATGAACACTGAAGCTTTCTTT.

Here the CDR3 reads CSVEVRGDTEAFF. In DNA, the CDR3 is TGCAGCGTTGAAGTCCGGGGGGACACTGAAGCTTTCTTT. V usage is TRBV29-1 and J usage is TRBJ1-1; maybe TRBD1 (5 bases). Trimming cost V 1 base and J 3 bases, with 9 bases left between them. CDR3 size: 13 residues. The germline CDR1 and CDR2 sequences are SQVTM and ANQGSEA.